This TCR beta chain was obtained from a study of cytomegalovirus exposure and HLA in healthy donors. The study's findings and limits: The study recorded more than 150 TCR beta chains that were cytomegalovirus-associated.

The protocol was immunoSEQ multiplex PCR, while the TCRdb copy is restricted to in-frame clones and leaves out a portion. This sample yields 280,000 or so clones, of which approximately 88% are seen a single time; about 0.85% belongs to the top ten. Among the roughly 110 subjects of the validation cohort, separate from the roughly 670-subject first cohort, were the donors. A note on this clone: The antigen is undetermined.

Germline lookup yields CDR1 ENHRY and CDR2 SYGVKD. This CDR3 is 13 amino acids long. V shed 7 bases and J shed 4 bases, with 13 bases lying between them. The specimen was PBMCs. The V and J genes are TRBV10-3 and TRBJ1-2; D remains unclear. This receptor was identified in a woman between 18 and 29 years old in good health and CMV-seronegative. The CDR3 protein is CAITKEYGYGYTF. CDR3 bases: TGTGCCATCACAAAAGAGTACGGCTATGGCTACACCTTC.